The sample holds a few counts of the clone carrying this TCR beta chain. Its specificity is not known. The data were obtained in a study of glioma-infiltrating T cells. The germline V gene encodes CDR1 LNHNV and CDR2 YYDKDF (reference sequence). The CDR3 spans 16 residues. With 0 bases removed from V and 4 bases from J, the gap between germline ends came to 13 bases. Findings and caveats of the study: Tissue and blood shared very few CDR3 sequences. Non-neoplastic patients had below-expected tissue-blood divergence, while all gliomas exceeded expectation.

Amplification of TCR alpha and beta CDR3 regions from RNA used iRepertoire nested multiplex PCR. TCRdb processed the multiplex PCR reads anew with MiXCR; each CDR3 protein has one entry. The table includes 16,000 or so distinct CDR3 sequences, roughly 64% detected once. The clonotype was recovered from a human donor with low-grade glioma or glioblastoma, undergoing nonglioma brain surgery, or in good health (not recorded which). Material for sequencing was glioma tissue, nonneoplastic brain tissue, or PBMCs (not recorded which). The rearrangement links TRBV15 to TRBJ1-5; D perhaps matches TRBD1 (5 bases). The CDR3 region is CATSREAGLQNQPQHF. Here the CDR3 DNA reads TGTGCCACCAGCAGAGAGGCAGGGCTCCAGAATCAGCCCCAGCATTTT.